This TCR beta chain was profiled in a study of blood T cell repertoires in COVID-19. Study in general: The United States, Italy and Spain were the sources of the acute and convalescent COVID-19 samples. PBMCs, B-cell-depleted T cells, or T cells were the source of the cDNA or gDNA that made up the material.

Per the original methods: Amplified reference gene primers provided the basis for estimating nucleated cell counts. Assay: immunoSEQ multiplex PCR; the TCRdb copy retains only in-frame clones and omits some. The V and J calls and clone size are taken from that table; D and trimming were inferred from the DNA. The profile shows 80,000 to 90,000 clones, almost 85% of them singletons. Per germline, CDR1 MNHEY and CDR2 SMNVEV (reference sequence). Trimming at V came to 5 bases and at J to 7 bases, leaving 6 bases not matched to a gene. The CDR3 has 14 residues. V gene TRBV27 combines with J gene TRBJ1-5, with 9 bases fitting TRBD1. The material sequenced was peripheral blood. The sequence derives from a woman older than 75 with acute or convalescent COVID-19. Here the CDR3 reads CASSPGTGNQPQHF. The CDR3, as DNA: TGTGCCAGCAGTCCCGGGACAGGGAACCAGCCCCAGCATTTT.